The 26 T cell receptor beta chains presented below share a single source sample, sequenced in a study of beta chain features in type 1 diabetes. Study results and limitations: For Type 1 diabetes patients, all four CD4+ subsets carried TCRB CDR3s that were moderately but significantly shorter.

Their antigen targets remain unknown. The authors reverse transcribed all of the isolated RNA, so sequencing captured expressed TCRB transcripts. Profiling relied on immunoSEQ multiplex PCR, and the TCRdb table lists in-frame clones only, not all of them. The sample has approximately 27,000 clones; around half are singletons. Input material: stem cell memory CD4+ T cells from blood. The receptors stem from a man aged 30 to 45 with type 1 diabetes.

V usage is TRBV2 and J usage is TRBJ1-6; 7 positions match TRBD1. CDR1 and CDR2 (germline): SNHLY, FYNNEI. The CDR3 extends over 14 amino acids. Trimming took 7 bases from V and 7 from J; bases not matched to a gene: 7. The CDR3 region is CASIRLGQNSPLHF. Here the CDR3 DNA reads TGTGCCAGCATCCGACTGGGACAGAATTCACCCCTCCACTTT.

The chain uses TRBV18 and TRBJ2-7; 12 bases align to TRBD1. V was pared by 2 bases and J by 3 bases, with 2 bases of the junction left unmatched. The CDR3 runs 15 residues. Germline V gene data show CDR1 as KGHSH and CDR2 as LQKENI. DNA of the CDR3: TGTGCCAGCTCACCAGGGACAGGGGGCATCTACGAGCAGTACTTC. Translated, it gives CASSPGTGGIYEQYF.

The chain employs TRBV23-1 and TRBJ2-3; perhaps TRBD1 as D (6 bases). TRBV23-1 is an open reading frame, and its role is uncertain. The CDR3 has 15 amino acids. The germline V and J ends were trimmed by 0 bases and 5 bases, with 12 bases remaining between them. The CDR3 bases are TGCGCCAGCAGTCAATCGGGGGCAGGAGAAGATACGCAGTATTTT. Amino acid sequence: CASSQSGAGEDTQYF.

J is TRBJ1-4 and V is TRBV2, with 7 bases fitting TRBD1. The germline V gene has CDR1 SNHLY and CDR2 FYNNEI. There are 13 residues in the CDR3. V trimming: 8 bases; J trimming: 6 bases; junction bases outside the gene matches: 6. CDR3 nucleotide sequence: TGTGCCAGCGGACAGGAATTTGATGAAAAACTGTTTTTT. Protein sequence: CASGQEFDEKLFF.

The rearrangement uses TRBV29-1 and TRBJ2-3; no reliable D call. Germline CDR1 is SQVTM and CDR2 is ANQGSEA. The V and J ends lost 4 bases and 2 bases respectively, with 4 bases between them. The CDR3 covers 11 residues. The CDR3 is CSVGNTDTQYF. DNA of the CDR3: TGCAGCGTTGGTAACACAGATACGCAGTATTTT.

In the case of this clone: Other DNA sequences in this sample translate to the same CDR3. CDR3 loop: CASSRESQGGTGELFF. CDR3 DNA sequence: TGCGCCAGCAGCCGGGAAAGCCAGGGGGGAACCGGGGAGCTGTTTTTT. The chain uses TRBV4-1 and TRBJ2-2, with a possible D match to TRBD1 (7 bases). From germline, CDR1 is MGHRA and CDR2 YSYEKL. The ends were cut back, 4 bases at V and 5 bases at J, with 17 bases in the middle. CDR3 length: 16 amino acids.

In this sample, this clone turned up a few times. The chain uses TRBV13 and TRBJ2-1; TRBD2 aligns across 10 bases. From germline, CDR1 is PRHDT and CDR2 FYEKMQ (reference sequence). The CDR3 is 15 amino acids. V shed 5 bases and J 8 bases; nucleotides not matched to a gene: 9. The CDR3 sequence: CASSLLAGDSDEQFF. CDR3 bases: TGTGCCAGCAGCCTTCTAGCGGGAGATAGTGATGAGCAGTTCTTC.

The chain links TRBV18 to TRBJ1-1; D remains unclear. V was shortened by 0 bases and J by 1 base, with 3 bases between the two germline ends. The CDR3 covers 13 residues. Germline values: CDR1 KGHSH, CDR2 LQKENI. The CDR3 is CASSPPANTEAFF. The CDR3 region has the DNA TGTGCCAGCTCACCACCAGCGAACACTGAAGCTTTCTTT. The entire variable domain, with the rest obtained from reference TRBV18 and TRBJ1-1, is as follows: NAGVMQNPRHLVRRRGQEARLRCSPMKGHSHVYWYRQLPEEGLKFMVYLQKENIIDESGMPKERFSAEFPKEGPSILRIQQVVRGDSAAYFCASSPPANTEAFFGQGTRLTVV.

CDR3 DNA: TGTGCCAGCAGCAGGGACAGAGGGGGCACAGATACGCAGTATTTT. Amino acid sequence: CASSRDRGGTDTQYF. The V and J genes are TRBV5-4 and TRBJ2-3; 7 bases map to TRBD1. V lost 4 bases and J lost 1; bases outside the gene matches: 6. There are 15 residues in the CDR3. CDR1 is SGHNT and CDR2 is YYREEE in the germline V gene (reference sequence).

This clone was seen only a few times. The chain links TRBV15 to TRBJ2-2, with a possible D match to TRBD2 (7 bases). Germline values: CDR1 LNHNV, CDR2 YYDKDF (reference sequence). The CDR3 has 14 residues. Trimming pared 8 bases from V and 6 bases from J, leaving 16 bases between. Here the CDR3 DNA reads TGTGCCACCGCACAGGGAGGGATGCCCGGGGAGCTGTTTTTT. This gives the protein CATAQGGMPGELFF.

The V and J genes are TRBV29-1 and TRBJ2-3; D remains ambiguous. V lost 3 bases to trimming and J lost 3 bases, with 4 bases between them. CDR3 length equals 11 residues. Germline V gene data show CDR1 as SQVTM and CDR2 as ANQGSEA. The CDR3 sequence is CSVDSTDTQYF. Here the CDR3 DNA reads TGCAGCGTTGACAGTACAGATACGCAGTATTTT.

This clone was recorded only once. The chain recombines TRBV7-8 with TRBJ2-2; D possibly corresponds to TRBD1 (6 bases). CDR3 length: 14 residues. V dropped 4 bases and J dropped 3 bases, with 9 bases sitting between them. Germline V gene lookup returns CDR1 SGHVS and CDR2 FQNEAQ. The CDR3 reads CASSSRGDTGELFF. In DNA form, the CDR3 reads TGTGCCAGCAGCTCCAGGGGAGACACCGGGGAGCTGTTTTTT. Supplemented by reference TRBV7-8 and TRBJ2-2, the full variable domain reads GAGVSQSPRYKVAKRGQDVALRCDPISGHVSLFWYQQALGQGPEFLTYFQNEAQLDKSGLPSDRFFAERPEGSVSTLKIQRTQQEDSAVYLCASSSRGDTGELFFGEGSRLTVL.

The chain employs TRBV29-1 and TRBJ2-1; possible D gene TRBD2, 7 bases. CDR1 is SQVTM, CDR2 ANQGSEA, per germline. CDR3 size: 14 residues. Deletions cut 6 bases from V and 1 base from J, with 13 bases between. CDR3: CSVQGGGSYNEQFF. The CDR3 bases are TGCAGCGTCCAAGGGGGGGGGTCCTACAATGAGCAGTTCTTC.

In this sample, this clone turned up a few times. This sequence joins TRBV4-1 and TRBJ2-1; 13 bases line up with TRBD2. The J segment lost 5 bases and the V segment lost 0 bases, leaving 7 bases of the junction unmatched. Per germline, CDR1 MGHRA and CDR2 YSYEKL. CDR3 length: 18 amino acids. The CDR3 spells CASSQDRDTSGRDNEQFF. CDR3 in DNA: TGCGCCAGCAGCCAAGATCGAGACACTAGCGGGAGGGACAATGAGCAGTTCTTC.

V gene TRBV11-3 combines with J gene TRBJ2-1, with 8 bases that match TRBD2. The V and J ends lost 5 bases and 2 bases, in that order; junction bases with no gene match: 8. Per germline, CDR1 SGHNT and CDR2 YENEEA. The CDR3 consists of 16 residues. The CDR3 region is CASSPGGEGAYNEQFF. The CDR3 DNA reads TGTGCCAGCAGCCCCGGGGGGGAGGGGGCCTACAATGAGCAGTTCTTC.

This chain links TRBV7-9 with TRBJ2-7, with 10 bases aligning to TRBD1. V was clipped by 6 bases and J by 3 bases; unmatched bases: 5. This CDR3 region has 14 residues. In germline, CDR1 is SEHNR, CDR2 FQNEAQ (reference sequence). CDR3 nucleotide sequence: TGTGCCAGCAGGAAGGGACAGGGGCTCTACGAGCAGTACTTC. Its translation: CASRKGQGLYEQYF.

This clone was seen a single time. The V gene is TRBV6-5, the J gene TRBJ1-2, with 8 nucleotides matching TRBD1. In germline, CDR1 is MNHEY, CDR2 SVGAGI. This CDR3 has 15 amino acids. V shed 2 bases, J shed 3 bases, and the junction held 5 bases outside the gene matches. As DNA, the CDR3 is TGTGCCAGCAGTTACCAGACAGGGGTGGACTATGGCTACACCTTC. Translating gives CASSYQTGVDYGYTF.

The chain couples TRBV30 to TRBJ2-2; the match to TRBD2 covers 10 bases. This CDR3 has 16 residues. Germline assignment: CDR1 GTSNPN and CDR2 SVGIG (reference sequence). V lost 1 base, J lost 3 bases, and 5 bases stayed unmatched. CDR3 nucleotides: TGTGCCTGGAGTGGGGGGACTAGCGTGGACACCGGGGAGCTGTTTTTT. It encodes CAWSGGTSVDTGELFF.

This clone is termed medium-sized. The V gene is TRBV18, the J gene TRBJ2-4; D might be TRBD1 (6 bases). V dropped 3 bases and J dropped 13 bases, with 16 bases sitting between them. CDR1 and CDR2 (germline): KGHSH, LQKENI. CDR3 length: 13 amino acids. CDR3 nucleotide sequence: TGTGCCAGCTCACCGCTACAGGGAATAGGGCAGTACTTC. Protein product: CASSPLQGIGQYF.

The rearrangement links TRBV5-4 to TRBJ1-1; no clear D. Looked up from germline, CDR1 is SGHNT and CDR2 is YYREEE (reference sequence). This CDR3 has 14 amino acids. V was pared by 2 bases and J by 2 bases, with 10 bases between. The CDR3 is CASSFHSFNTEAFF. For the CDR3, the DNA is TGTGCCAGCAGCTTTCACAGCTTCAACACTGAAGCTTTCTTT. Variable domain in full (rest from reference TRBV5-4 and TRBJ1-1): ETGVTQSPTHLIKTRGQQVTLRCSSQSGHNTVSWYQQALGQGPQFIFQYYREEENGRGNFPPRFSGLQFPNYSSELNVNALELDDSALYLCASSFHSFNTEAFFGQGTRLTVV.

This chain's CDR3 is CASSARTSGQEQYF. As DNA, the CDR3 is TGTGCCAGCAGCGCGCGCACGTCGGGACAGGAGCAGTACTTC. V gene TRBV7-8 combines with J gene TRBJ2-7; 7 nucleotides line up with TRBD1. Germline CDR1 and CDR2: SGHVS and FQNEAQ. V shed 5 bases, J shed 7 bases, and the junction held 11 bases outside the gene matches. This CDR3 contains 14 residues. Filled out from reference TRBV7-8 and TRBJ2-7, the complete variable domain reads GAGVSQSPRYKVAKRGQDVALRCDPISGHVSLFWYQQALGQGPEFLTYFQNEAQLDKSGLPSDRFFAERPEGSVSTLKIQRTQQEDSAVYLCASSARTSGQEQYFGPGTRLTVT.

The chain couples TRBV7-9 to TRBJ1-4, with D possibly being TRBD1 (5 bases). Germline CDR1 is SEHNR and CDR2 is FQNEAQ (reference sequence). The ends were cut back, 5 bases at V and 2 bases at J, with 9 bases in the middle. The CDR3 length is 14 residues. The CDR3, as DNA: TGTGCCAGCAGCCCTCACAGGACTAATGAAAAACTGTTTTTT. Its protein product is CASSPHRTNEKLFF.

The rearrangement joins TRBV14 to TRBJ2-7; TRBD1 matches at 7 bases. Germline V gives CDR1 SGHDN, CDR2 FVKESK. The CDR3 runs to 14 residues. The V segment lost 0 bases and the J segment 3 bases; nucleotides outside the gene matches: 2. The DNA for the CDR3 is TGTGCCAGCAGCCAAGACCAGGGGGTCTACGAGCAGTACTTC. Its translation: CASSQDQGVYEQYF.

CDR3 sequence: CASSDLTGSYNEQFF. In nucleotides, the CDR3 is TGTGCCAGCAGTGACCTGACAGGGTCCTACAATGAGCAGTTCTTC. The chain links TRBV6-4 to TRBJ2-1; 7 positions agree with TRBD1. The germline V gene encodes CDR1 MRHNA and CDR2 SNTAGT. J lost 1 base, V lost 2 bases, and 2 bases had no gene match. The CDR3 loop spans 15 amino acids.

In this sample, this clone turned up a few times. The chain combines TRBV5-1 with TRBJ2-5, with TRBD2 matching 10 bases. CDR3 length: 15 residues. Trimming cost V 2 bases and J 2 bases; bases outside gene matches: 3. From germline, CDR1 is SGHRS and CDR2 YFSETQ. In DNA form, the CDR3 reads TGCGCCAGCAGCTTCGGACTAGCGGTACAAGAGACCCAGTACTTC. Its translation: CASSFGLAVQETQYF.

The chain is built from TRBV6-1 and TRBJ2-7; a weak D match, TRBD2 (7 bases). Germline V gene data show CDR1 as MNHNS and CDR2 as SASEGT. The CDR3 length is 15 residues. The germline V and J ends were trimmed by 3 bases and 1 base, with 13 bases remaining between them. The CDR3 spells CASSEGGRSSYEQYF. The CDR3 nucleotides are TGTGCCAGCAGTGAGGGGGGGCGATCATCCTACGAGCAGTACTTC.